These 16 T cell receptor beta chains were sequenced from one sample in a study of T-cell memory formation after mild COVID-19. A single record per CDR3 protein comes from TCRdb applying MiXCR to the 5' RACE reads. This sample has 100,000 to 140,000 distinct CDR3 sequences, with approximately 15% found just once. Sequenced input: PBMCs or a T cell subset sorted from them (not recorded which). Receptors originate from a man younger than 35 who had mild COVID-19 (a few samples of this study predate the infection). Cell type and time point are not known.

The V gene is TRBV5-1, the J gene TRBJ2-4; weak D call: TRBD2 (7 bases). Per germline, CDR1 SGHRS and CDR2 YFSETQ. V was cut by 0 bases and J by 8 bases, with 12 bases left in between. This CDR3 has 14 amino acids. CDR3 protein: CASSLAEGGDIQYF. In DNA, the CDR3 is TGCGCCAGCAGCTTGGCCGAGGGGGGGGACATTCAGTACTTC.

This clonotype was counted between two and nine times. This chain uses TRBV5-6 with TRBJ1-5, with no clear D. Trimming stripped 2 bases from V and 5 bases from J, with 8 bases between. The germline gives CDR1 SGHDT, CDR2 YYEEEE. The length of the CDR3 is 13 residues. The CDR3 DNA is TGTGCCAGCAGCTTCGGTTCTGATCAGCCCCAGCATTTT. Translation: CASSFGSDQPQHF.

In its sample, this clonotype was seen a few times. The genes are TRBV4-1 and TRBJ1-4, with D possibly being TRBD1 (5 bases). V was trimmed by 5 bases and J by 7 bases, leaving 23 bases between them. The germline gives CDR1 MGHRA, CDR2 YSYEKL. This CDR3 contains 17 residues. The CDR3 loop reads CASSGEGTVGYFEKLFF. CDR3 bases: TGCGCCAGCAGCGGGGAAGGGACGGTAGGATACTTTGAAAAACTGTTTTTT.

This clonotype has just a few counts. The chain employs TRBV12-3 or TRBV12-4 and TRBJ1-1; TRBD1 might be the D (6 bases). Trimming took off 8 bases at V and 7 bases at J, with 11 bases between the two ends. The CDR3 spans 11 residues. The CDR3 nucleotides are TGTGCCAGCTCTGAGGACAGTGAAGCTTTCTTT. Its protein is CASSEDSEAFF.

CDR3 DNA sequence: TGTGCCAGCAGCCCGTGGGTGGTACTGAACACTGAAGCTTTCTTT. Translation: CASSPWVVLNTEAFF. The J gene is TRBJ1-1, the V gene TRBV7-2; no firm D call. V was trimmed by 5 bases and J by 0 bases, leaving 13 bases between them. CDR3 size: 15 residues. Germline V gene lookup returns CDR1 SGHTA and CDR2 FQGNSA.

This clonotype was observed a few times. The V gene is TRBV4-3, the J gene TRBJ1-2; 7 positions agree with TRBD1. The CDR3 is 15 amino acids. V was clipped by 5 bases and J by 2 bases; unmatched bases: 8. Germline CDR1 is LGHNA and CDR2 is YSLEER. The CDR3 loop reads CASSGTRGRNYGYTF. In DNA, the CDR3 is TGCGCCAGCAGCGGGACCAGGGGGAGAAACTATGGCTACACCTTC.

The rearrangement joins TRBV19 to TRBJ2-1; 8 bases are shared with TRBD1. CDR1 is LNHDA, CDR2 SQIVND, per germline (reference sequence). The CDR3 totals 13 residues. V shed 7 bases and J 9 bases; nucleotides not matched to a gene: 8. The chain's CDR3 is CASIETGESEQFF. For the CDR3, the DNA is TGTGCCAGTATAGAGACAGGGGAGAGTGAGCAGTTCTTC. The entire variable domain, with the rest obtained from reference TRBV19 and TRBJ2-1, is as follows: DGGITQSPKYLFRKEGQNVTLSCEQNLNHDAMYWYRQDPGQGLRLIYYSQIVNDFQKGDIAEGYSVSREKKESFPLTVTSAQKNPTAFYLCASIETGESEQFFGPGTRLTVL.

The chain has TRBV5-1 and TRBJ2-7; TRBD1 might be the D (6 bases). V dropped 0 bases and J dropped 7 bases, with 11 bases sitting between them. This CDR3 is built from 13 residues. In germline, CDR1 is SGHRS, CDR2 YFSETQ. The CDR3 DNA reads TGCGCCAGCAGCTTGGAGCAGGGGTGGGAGCAGTACGTC. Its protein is CASSLEQGWEQYV.

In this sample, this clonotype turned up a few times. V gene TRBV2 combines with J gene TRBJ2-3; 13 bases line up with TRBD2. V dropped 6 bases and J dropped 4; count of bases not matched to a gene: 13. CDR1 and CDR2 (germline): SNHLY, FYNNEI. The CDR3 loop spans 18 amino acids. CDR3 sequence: CASRVDPTSGGAADTQYF. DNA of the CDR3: TGTGCCAGCAGAGTAGACCCTACTAGCGGGGGGGCCGCAGATACGCAGTATTTT. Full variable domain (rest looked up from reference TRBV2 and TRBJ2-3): EPEVTQTPSHQVTQMGQEVILRCVPISNHLYFYWYRQILGQKVEFLVSFYNNEISEKSEIFDDQFSVERPDGSNFTLKIRSTKLEDSAMYFCASRVDPTSGGAADTQYFGPGTRLTVL.

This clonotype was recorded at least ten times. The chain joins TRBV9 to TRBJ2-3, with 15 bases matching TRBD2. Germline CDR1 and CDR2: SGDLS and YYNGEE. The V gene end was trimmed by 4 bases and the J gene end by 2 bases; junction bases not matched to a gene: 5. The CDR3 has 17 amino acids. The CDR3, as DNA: TGTGCCAGCAGCCCCGGGACTAGCGGGGGGCCCACAGATACGCAGTATTTT. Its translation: CASSPGTSGGPTDTQYF. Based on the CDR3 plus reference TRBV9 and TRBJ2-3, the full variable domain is DSGVTQTPKHLITATGQRVTLRCSPRSGDLSVYWYQQSLDQGLQFLIQYYNGEERAKGNILERFSAQQFPDLHSELNLSSLELGDSALYFCASSPGTSGGPTDTQYFGPGTRLTVL.

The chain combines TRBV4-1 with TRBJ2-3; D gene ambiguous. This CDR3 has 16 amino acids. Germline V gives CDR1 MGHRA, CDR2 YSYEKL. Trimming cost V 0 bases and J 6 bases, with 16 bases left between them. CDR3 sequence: CASSQEISFLGDTQYF. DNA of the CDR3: TGCGCCAGCAGCCAAGAAATCTCCTTTCTCGGGGATACGCAGTATTTT.

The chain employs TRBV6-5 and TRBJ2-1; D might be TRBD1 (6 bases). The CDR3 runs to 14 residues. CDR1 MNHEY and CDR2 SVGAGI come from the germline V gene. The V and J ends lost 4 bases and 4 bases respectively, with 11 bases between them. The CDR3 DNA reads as TGTGCCAGCAGTTCTCCGACAGGATACAATGAGCAGTTCTTC. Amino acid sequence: CASSSPTGYNEQFF.

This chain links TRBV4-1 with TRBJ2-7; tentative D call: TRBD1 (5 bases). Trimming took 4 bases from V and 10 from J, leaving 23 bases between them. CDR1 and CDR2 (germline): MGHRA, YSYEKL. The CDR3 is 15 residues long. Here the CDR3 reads CASSLMTDNMGPQYF. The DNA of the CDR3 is TGCGCCAGCAGCCTCATGACGGATAATATGGGGCCCCAGTACTTC.

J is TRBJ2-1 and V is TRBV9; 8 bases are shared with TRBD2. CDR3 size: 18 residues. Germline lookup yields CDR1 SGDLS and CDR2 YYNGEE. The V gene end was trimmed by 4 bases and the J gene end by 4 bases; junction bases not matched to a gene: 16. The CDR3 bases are TGTGCCAGCAGCTCCCGACCTCCCATTAGCGGGATGTACAATGAGCAGTTCTTC. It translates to CASSSRPPISGMYNEQFF.

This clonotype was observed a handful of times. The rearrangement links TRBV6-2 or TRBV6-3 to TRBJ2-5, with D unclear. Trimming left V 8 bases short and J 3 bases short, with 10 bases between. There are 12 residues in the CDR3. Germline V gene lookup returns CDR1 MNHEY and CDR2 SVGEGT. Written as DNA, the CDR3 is TGTGCCAGCTGGTCCGGAGAAGAGACCCAGTACTTC. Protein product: CASWSGEETQYF.

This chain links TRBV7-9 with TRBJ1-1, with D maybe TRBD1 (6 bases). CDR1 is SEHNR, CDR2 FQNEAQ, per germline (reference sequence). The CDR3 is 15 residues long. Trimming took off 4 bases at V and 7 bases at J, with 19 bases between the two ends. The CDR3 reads CASSYTQGPGSEAFF. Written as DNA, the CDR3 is TGTGCCAGCAGCTATACTCAGGGGCCCGGTAGTGAAGCTTTCTTT.